Sequencing of this TCR beta chain was carried out in a study of cytomegalovirus exposure and HLA in healthy donors. PCR involved 60 Vbeta and 13 Jbeta primers. This table comes from immunoSEQ multiplex PCR, and its TCRdb copy is limited to in-frame clones, with some not included. In the table there are 250,000 to 350,000 clones, 86% of which are singletons. This clone was counted only a few times. Other DNA variants within this sample encode the same CDR3. The CDR3 spans 14 residues. Per the germline V gene, CDR1 is SGHRS and CDR2 is YFSETQ. V gave up 1 base and J gave up 2 bases; unmatched junction bases: 0.

The sample comprised PBMCs. The V gene is TRBV5-1, the J gene TRBJ2-5, with TRBD2 identical over 9 bases. This TCR was recovered from a man aged 40-55 years in good health and CMV-seropositive. The CDR3 DNA reads as TGCGCCAGCAGCTTGACTAGCGGGCAAGAGACCCAGTACTTC. Translated, it gives CASSLTSGQETQYF.